A single sample is the source of the 4 T cell receptor beta chains below, sequenced in a study of blood T cell repertoires in COVID-19. Produced via immunoSEQ multiplex PCR; TCRdb's table is partial and in-frame only. This table has over 60,000 clones, 90% appearing once. The sample comprised peripheral blood. The receptor source for this set is a man over 45 with COVID-19, enrolled during active disease.

The chain carries TRBV2 and TRBJ1-2; TRBD1 matches at 8 bases. CDR1 and CDR2 from the germline V gene are SNHLY and FYNNEI. V lost 6 bases to trimming and J lost 7 bases; unmatched junction nucleotides: 7. This CDR3 comprises 13 residues. The CDR3 DNA reads TGTGCCAGCAGCGGAAACAGGGGGAGTGGCTACACCTTC. This gives the protein CASSGNRGSGYTF.

In this sample, this clone turned up once. This rearrangement joins TRBV9 to TRBJ2-3; tentatively, D is TRBD1 (5 bases). Germline lookup yields CDR1 SGDLS and CDR2 YYNGEE. The CDR3 sequence is 19 residues long. The V and J ends lost 0 bases and 4 bases respectively, with 24 bases between them. For the CDR3, the DNA is TGTGCCAGCAGCGTAGCTAGAGTGTCTAGGGGCCCGCCAGCAGATACGCAGTATTTT. It yields the protein CASSVARVSRGPPADTQYF.

This chain uses TRBV7-9 with TRBJ1-4; D is unclear. This CDR3 is built from 15 residues. With 2 bases removed from V and 8 bases from J, the gap between germline ends came to 15 bases. Per germline, CDR1 SEHNR and CDR2 FQNEAQ (reference sequence). For the CDR3, the DNA is TGTGCCAGCAGCTTATTGGTCGGACTGCAGGAAAAACTGTTTTTT. Amino acids: CASSLLVGLQEKLFF.

V is TRBV5-1 and J is TRBJ2-1; D is possibly TRBD1 (6 bases). The CDR3 length is 16 residues. Germline V CDR1 and CDR2: SGHRS, YFSETQ. The V end lost 0 bases, the J end lost 12 bases, and 22 bases lay between the germline ends. Here the CDR3 reads CASSLAGPLNRAPQFF. For the CDR3, the DNA is TGCGCCAGCAGCTTGGCAGGACCCCTCAACAGGGCTCCGCAGTTCTTC.